Shown below are 29 T cell receptor beta chains from a single sample sequenced in a study of somatic mutations in T cells in chronic GVHD. The table came from immunoSEQ multiplex PCR; TCRdb's copy has only in-frame clones and leaves some out. The table records fewer than 2,000 clones, 55% to 65% of them present only once. Sequenced: CD8+ T cells from blood. These receptors all come from a male patient between 50 and 60 years old with chronic graft-versus-host disease. Some T cells may have originated in the graft donor.

The table lists this clone with a count of one. CDR3 DNA sequence: TGTGCCAGCAGCAAGGGGACCGGGGAGCTGTTTTTT. This codes for CASSKGTGELFF. The chain recombines TRBV5-6 with TRBJ2-2, with D possibly TRBD1 on 5 matching bases. CDR3 length equals 12 residues. The germline gives CDR1 SGHDT, CDR2 YYEEEE. V lost 4 bases and J lost 5, with 6 bases in between. The complete variable domain, with remaining parts taken from reference TRBV5-6 and TRBJ2-2, reads DAGVTQSPTHLIKTRGQQVTLRCSPKSGHDTVSWYQQALGQGPQFIFQYYEEEERQRGNFPDRFSGHQFPNYSSELNVNALLLGDSALYLCASSKGTGELFFGEGSRLTVL.

Worth noting for this clone: One end of the junction varies from germline; a read error may be responsible. The V and J genes are TRBV9 and TRBJ2-7; 8 positions agree with TRBD2. Per germline, CDR1 SGDLS and CDR2 YYNGEE. This CDR3 has 15 residues. CDR3 DNA: TGTGCCGGCAGCGTAGAACCGGGAGGGACCTACGAGCAGTACTTC. Its translation: CAGSVEPGGTYEQYF.

The chain has TRBV10-3 and TRBJ2-7; D possibly corresponds to TRBD1 (6 bases). The ends were cut back, 10 bases at V and 0 bases at J, with 10 bases in the middle. CDR1 and CDR2 from the germline V gene are ENHRY and SYGVKD. This CDR3 has 12 amino acids. CDR3 residues: CATVDSSYEQYF. CDR3 DNA sequence: TGTGCCACCGTGGACAGCTCCTACGAGCAGTACTTC.

This clone qualifies as medium-sized. The chain combines TRBV30 with TRBJ1-5, with 7 bases aligning to TRBD1. Germline values: CDR1 GTSNPN, CDR2 SVGIG (reference sequence). The trim removed 3 bases at V and 11 bases at J, leaving 7 bases unmatched. This CDR3 is 12 amino acids long. The CDR3 here is CAWRGPGGSQHF. CDR3 coding DNA: TGTGCCTGGAGAGGTCCAGGGGGATCCCAGCATTTT.

This clone was observed a single time. CDR3 amino acids: CASSFEQMNTEAFF. The CDR3 DNA follows: TGTGCCAGCAGCTTTGAACAGATGAACACTGAAGCTTTCTTT. V is TRBV7-2 and J is TRBJ1-1, with no clear D. The V gene's germline CDR1 is SGHTA and CDR2 FQGNSA. V shed 3 bases and J shed 0 bases, with 8 bases lying between them. The CDR3 has 14 amino acids.

This chain uses TRBV19 with TRBJ2-3; no definite D call. With 1 base removed from V and 0 bases from J, the gap between germline ends came to 8 bases. Looked up from germline, CDR1 is LNHDA and CDR2 is SQIVND (reference sequence). The CDR3 spans 15 residues. The CDR3 loop reads CASSIGVSSTDTQYF. Here the CDR3 DNA reads TGTGCCAGTAGTATAGGTGTCTCTAGCACAGATACGCAGTATTTT.

The CDR3 sequence is CASSLEQNTGELFF. As DNA, the CDR3 is TGTGCCAGCAGCTTAGAACAGAACACCGGGGAGCTGTTTTTT. V usage is TRBV11-2 and J usage is TRBJ2-2; no reliable D call. Germline CDR1 is SGHAT and CDR2 is FQNNGV. Trimming cost V 0 bases and J 1 base, with 3 bases left between them. The CDR3 extends over 14 amino acids.

This chain uses TRBV19 with TRBJ1-5; D gene unclear. The CDR3 length is 15 residues. Germline V gives CDR1 LNHDA, CDR2 SQIVND (reference sequence). V lost 3 bases and J lost 0, with 9 bases in between. The CDR3 region is CASSMVAYSNQPQHF. CDR3 DNA sequence: TGTGCCAGTAGTATGGTCGCCTATAGCAATCAGCCCCAGCATTTT. The full variable domain, its missing parts supplied by reference TRBV19 and TRBJ1-5, is DGGITQSPKYLFRKEGQNVTLSCEQNLNHDAMYWYRQDPGQGLRLIYYSQIVNDFQKGDIAEGYSVSREKKESFPLTVTSAQKNPTAFYLCASSMVAYSNQPQHFGDGTRLSIL.

V gene TRBV15 combines with J gene TRBJ1-5; possibly TRBD1 for D (5 bases). CDR3 size: 14 residues. V lost 5 bases, J lost 9 bases, and 17 bases lay in between. Germline CDR1 LNHNV, CDR2 YYDKDF (reference sequence). The CDR3 DNA is TGTGCCACCAGCGACGGACAATGGTTGTGGCCCCAGCATTTT. It specifies CATSDGQWLWPQHF.

The V and J genes are TRBV11-2 and TRBJ2-5; D not resolved. Trimming took off 1 base at V and 2 bases at J, with 8 bases between the two ends. Germline V gene sequence: CDR1 SGHAT, CDR2 FQNNGV. This CDR3 spans 14 amino acids. The CDR3 DNA sequence: TGTGCCAGCAGCTTAGGTTCGGTACAAGAGACCCAGTACTTC. It encodes CASSLGSVQETQYF.

V is TRBV18 and J is TRBJ2-2; possible D gene TRBD1, 5 bases. The germline gives CDR1 KGHSH, CDR2 LQKENI. Trimming shortened V by 6 bases and J by 4 bases, and 15 bases separated the two germline ends. This CDR3 is built from 15 residues. CDR3 bases: TGTGCCAGCTCGCCCGAACAGGACACCACCGGGGAGCTGTTTTTT. Amino acids: CASSPEQDTTGELFF.

As concerns this clone: The same CDR3 is also encoded by other DNA sequences in this sample. J is TRBJ1-2 and V is TRBV5-6; 7 nucleotides agree with TRBD1. Looked up from germline, CDR1 is SGHDT and CDR2 is YYEEEE. The V segment lost 2 bases and the J segment 14 bases; nucleotides outside the gene matches: 9. The CDR3 totals 12 residues. CDR3 nucleotide sequence: TGTGCCAGCAGCTTAGGGGGCAGTGGGGCTACCTTC. Translating gives CASSLGGSGATF.

This chain uses TRBV19 with TRBJ2-7; D may be TRBD1 (5 bases). The CDR3 has 13 residues. Trimming stripped 3 bases from V and 6 bases from J, with 12 bases between. The V gene's germline CDR1 is LNHDA and CDR2 SQIVND (reference sequence). CDR3 nucleotide sequence: TGTGCCAGTAGTATCGGGCAGGGCACCGAGCAGTACTTC. It codes for CASSIGQGTEQYF.

CDR3 sequence reads: CASSLEQGLNEQFF. As DNA, the CDR3 is TGTGCCAGCAGCTTAGAACAGGGGTTAAATGAGCAGTTCTTC. The J gene is TRBJ2-1, the V gene TRBV11-3, with 7 bases fitting TRBD1. In germline, CDR1 is SGHNT, CDR2 YENEEA. The CDR3 runs 14 residues. After removal of 0 bases from V and 7 bases from J, the junction contained 3 bases not matched to a gene. Combining the CDR3 with reference TRBV11-3 and TRBJ2-1 gives the whole variable domain EAGVVQSPRYKIIEKKQPVAFWCNPISGHNTLYWYLQNLGQGPELLIRYENEEAVDDSQLPKDRFSAERLKGVDSTLKIQPAELGDSAVYLCASSLEQGLNEQFFGPGTRLTVL.

This rearrangement joins TRBV7-6 to TRBJ2-3; a weak D match, TRBD1 (6 bases). The CDR3 runs to 19 residues. Germline V gene sequence: CDR1 SGHVS, CDR2 FNYEAQ. The V and J ends lost 5 bases and 1 base respectively, with 25 bases between them. This CDR3 reads CASSPDPPGTGSGTDTQYF. As DNA, the CDR3 is TGTGCCAGCAGCCCCGACCCGCCAGGCACAGGGTCGGGCACAGATACGCAGTATTTT. Filled out from reference TRBV7-6 and TRBJ2-3, the complete variable domain reads GAGVSQSPRYKVTKRGQDVALRCDPISGHVSLYWYRQALGQGPEFLTYFNYEAQQDKSGLPNDRFSAERPEGSISTLTIQRTEQRDSAMYRCASSPDPPGTGSGTDTQYFGPGTRLTVL.

The rearrangement uses TRBV14 and TRBJ2-5; D call uncertain. The J call may not be correct, given that the DNA end is closer to TRBJ2-7. The CDR3 sequence is 13 residues long. Germline V gene data show CDR1 as SGHDN and CDR2 as FVKESK. CDR3 coding DNA: TGTGCCAGCAGCGAAATGTGGGGCTACGAGCAGTACTTC. It is translated as CASSEMWGYEQYF.

This clone showed up just once. The chain is built from TRBV9 and TRBJ2-7, with TRBD2 matching over 10 bases. This CDR3 is 15 amino acids long. The J segment lost 0 bases and the V segment lost 4 bases, leaving 4 bases of the junction unmatched. The germline V gene encodes CDR1 SGDLS and CDR2 YYNGEE. CDR3 sequence (DNA): TGTGCCAGCAGCATTAGCGGGGGGAGCTCCTACGAGCAGTACTTC. It codes for CASSISGGSSYEQYF.

The chain carries TRBV19 and TRBJ2-1; a weak D match, TRBD1 (5 bases). Trimming removed 4 bases at V and 7 bases at J, with 8 bases between. The V gene's germline CDR1 is LNHDA and CDR2 SQIVND (reference sequence). CDR3 length: 12 residues. DNA for the CDR3: TGTGCCAGTAGTACCCAGGGTAATGAGCAGTTCTTC. It yields the protein CASSTQGNEQFF.

The chain has TRBV27 and TRBJ1-2; D is unresolved. Germline assignment: CDR1 MNHEY and CDR2 SMNVEV (reference sequence). The CDR3 loop spans 14 amino acids. V gave up 5 bases and J gave up 8 bases, with 18 bases separating them. The DNA of the CDR3 is TGTGCCAGCAGTCTCCTAGATCCCGAGGGCGGCTACACCTTC. It encodes CASSLLDPEGGYTF.

The chain uses TRBV29-1 and TRBJ1-3; D is possibly TRBD1 (5 bases). Trimming shortened V by 1 base and J by 5 bases, and 12 bases separated the two germline ends. CDR1 SQVTM and CDR2 ANQGSEA come from the germline V gene. The CDR3 is 14 amino acids. CDR3 DNA sequence: TGCAGCGTTGAAGCCGACGACAGAAGAAACACCATATATTTT. It encodes CSVEADDRRNTIYF. Complete variable domain (other parts from reference TRBV29-1 and TRBJ1-3): SAVISQKPSRDICQRGTSLTIQCQVDSQVTMMFWYRQQPGQSLTLIATANQGSEATYESGFVIDKFPISRPNLTFSTLTVSNMSPEDSSIYLCSVEADDRRNTIYFGEGSWLTVV.

This chain uses TRBV13 with TRBJ2-5; D not certain. V lost 5 bases, J lost 1 base, and 11 bases lay in between. The CDR3 length is 14 residues. Germline CDR1 PRHDT, CDR2 FYEKMQ (reference sequence). The CDR3 reads CASSLGVAQETQYF. CDR3 bases: TGTGCCAGCAGCCTGGGCGTGGCCCAAGAGACCCAGTACTTC.

The chain is built from TRBV5-4 and TRBJ2-5, with D tentatively TRBD1 (6 bases). The assigned J gene may be wrong: the sequence end matches TRBJ2-7 better. CDR1 and CDR2 (germline): SGHNT, YYREEE (reference sequence). The CDR3 is 13 residues long. The CDR3 DNA reads as TGTGCCAGCAGCGAAGCACAGGGTAGCGAGCAGTACTTC. Translated, it gives CASSEAQGSEQYF.

The V gene is TRBV25-1, the J gene TRBJ2-7, with TRBD1 matching 8 bases. Germline CDR1 reads MGHDK; CDR2 reads SYGVNS. This CDR3 comprises 14 residues. V lost 4 bases and J lost 2; bases outside the gene matches: 4. Here the CDR3 reads CASSARDRPYEQYF. For the CDR3, the DNA is TGTGCCAGCAGTGCCCGGGACAGGCCCTACGAGCAGTACTTC.

The table lists this clone with a few counts. The V and J genes are TRBV5-6 and TRBJ1-2; D is uncertain. Trimming cost V 0 bases and J 7 bases, with 7 bases left between them. The CDR3 runs 12 residues. Germline-derived CDR1 and CDR2 are SGHDT and YYEEEE. The CDR3 nucleotides read TGTGCCAGCAGCTTGGAGGCGGGTGGCTACACCTTC. It is translated as CASSLEAGGYTF.

The chain uses TRBV6-5 and TRBJ2-5; D possibly corresponds to TRBD2 (5 bases). CDR1 and CDR2 from the germline V gene are MNHEY and SVGAGI. There are 15 residues in the CDR3. Trimming removed 6 bases at V and 5 bases at J, with 19 bases between. The CDR3 protein is CASSPIGGRGETQYF. The CDR3 nucleotides read TGTGCCAGCAGCCCTATAGGTGGCCGAGGGGAGACCCAGTACTTC.

This chain uses TRBV28 with TRBJ2-7, with 13 bases aligning to TRBD2. V was pared by 5 bases and J by 5 bases, with 3 bases of the junction left unmatched. This CDR3 is 14 amino acids long. Germline CDR1 and CDR2: MDHEN and SYDVKM. Here the CDR3 reads CASSRTSGRDEQYF. CDR3 coding DNA: TGTGCCAGCAGTCGTACTAGCGGGAGGGACGAGCAGTACTTC.

The genes are TRBV2 and TRBJ2-1; no firm D call. This CDR3 contains 16 residues. Germline loops: CDR1 SNHLY, CDR2 FYNNEI. V lost 2 bases, J lost 0 bases, and 11 bases lay in between. CDR3 sequence (DNA): TGTGCCAGCAGTGAACGGGTGGTAAGCTCCTACAATGAGCAGTTCTTC. Its protein is CASSERVVSSYNEQFF. The full variable domain, completed using reference TRBV2 and TRBJ2-1, is EPEVTQTPSHQVTQMGQEVILRCVPISNHLYFYWYRQILGQKVEFLVSFYNNEISEKSEIFDDQFSVERPDGSNFTLKIRSTKLEDSAMYFCASSERVVSSYNEQFFGPGTRLTVL.

This clone was found once. The chain couples TRBV9 to TRBJ2-6, with 10 bases fitting TRBD1. This CDR3 has 16 residues. The germline V gene has CDR1 SGDLS and CDR2 YYNGEE. J was trimmed by 2 bases and V by 5 bases; bases with no gene match: 4. The CDR3 spells CASRYGTGAGANVLTF. Here the CDR3 DNA reads TGTGCCAGCAGGTACGGGACAGGGGCTGGGGCCAACGTCCTGACTTTC.

This clone was seen only once. This CDR3 reads CASSFEGVFGNTIYF. The CDR3, as DNA: TGTGCCAGCAGTTTCGAAGGGGTTTTCGGAAACACCATATATTTT. The chain has TRBV6-5 and TRBJ1-3, with a tentative D call TRBD1 (5 bases). Germline values: CDR1 MNHEY, CDR2 SVGAGI. V was cut by 4 bases and J by 4 bases, with 14 bases left in between. This CDR3 is 15 amino acids long.